This T cell receptor beta chain was identified during a study of graft-versus-host responses after intestinal transplantation. Method: immunoSEQ multiplex PCR; TCRdb's copy keeps in-frame clones and lacks some. This repertoire shows 20,000 to 25,000 clones, 89% found once; its top ten account for over 4%. With 1 base removed from V and 0 bases from J, the gap between germline ends came to 7 bases. The length of the CDR3 is 14 residues. Germline CDR1 SGHRS, CDR2 YFSETQ. The sample in question was PBMCs, obtained about 63 days after intestinal transplantation. This chain connects TRBV5-1 to TRBJ2-5; unclear D gene. The receptor's source is a human patient who received an intestinal transplant, so some T cells may come from the graft donor. The CDR3 spells CASSLSGNQETQYF. For the CDR3, the DNA is TGCGCCAGCAGCTTGTCTGGGAACCAAGAGACCCAGTACTTC. Looking up the rest from reference TRBV5-1 and TRBJ2-5 gives the full variable domain: KAGVTQTPRYLIKTRGQQVTLSCSPISGHRSVSWYQQTPGQGLQFLFEYFSETQRNKGNFPGRFSGRQFSNSRSEMNVSTLELGDSALYLCASSLSGNQETQYFGPGTRLLVL.